These 14 T cell receptor beta chains originate from one sample sequenced in a study of radiotherapy plus CTLA-4 blockade in lung cancer. Produced via immunoSEQ multiplex PCR; TCRdb's table is partial and in-frame only. The data contain 40,000 to 60,000 clones, approximately 78% of them singletons. This specimen was peripheral blood, taken from a patient treated with radiotherapy plus ipilimumab. These receptors originate from a human donor with non-small cell lung cancer who had stable disease on radiotherapy plus ipilimumab.

The V gene is TRBV29-1, the J gene TRBJ1-2, with TRBD1 matching 8 bases. The trim removed 6 bases at V and 5 bases at J, leaving 11 bases unmatched. This CDR3 comprises 14 residues. Germline V gene sequence: CDR1 SQVTM, CDR2 ANQGSEA. The CDR3 sequence is CSVGGAGGPYGYTF. As DNA, the CDR3 is TGCAGCGTCGGAGGGGCAGGGGGCCCATATGGCTACACCTTC.

The rearrangement joins TRBV21-1 to TRBJ1-5. TRBV21-1 constitutes a pseudogene. The CDR3 sequence is 16 residues long. CDR3 region: CASSKLTGYSNQPQHF. CDR3 DNA: TGTGCCAGCAGCAAGTTAACGGGATATAGCAATCAGCCCCAGCATTTT.

This sequence joins TRBV6-6 and TRBJ1-4; possibly TRBD1 for D (5 bases). Germline assignment: CDR1 MNHNY and CDR2 SVGAGI (reference sequence). Trimming removed 2 bases from V and 5 bases from J, with 12 bases in between. The CDR3 contains 15 residues. This CDR3 is CASSYGQTANEKLFF. Written as DNA, the CDR3 is TGTGCCAGCAGTTACGGGCAGACAGCCAATGAAAAACTGTTTTTT.

CDR3 in DNA: TGTGCCAGCGGCTGGTCGGGGACAGCTAATAATCAGCCCCAGCATTTT. It encodes CASGWSGTANNQPQHF. This chain connects TRBV5-6 to TRBJ1-5; 7 bases map to TRBD1. The CDR3 is 16 residues long. V was clipped by 7 bases and J by 4 bases; unmatched bases: 14. Germline loops: CDR1 SGHDT, CDR2 YYEEEE.

The chain couples TRBV27 to TRBJ2-7; no definite D call. The CDR3 runs 14 residues. The germline CDR1 and CDR2 sequences are MNHEY and SMNVEV (reference sequence). V was cut by 2 bases and J by 2 bases, with 10 bases left in between. The DNA of the CDR3 is TGTGCCAGCAGTTTACCAGGCGACACCTACGAGCAGTACTTC. Protein: CASSLPGDTYEQYF.

As to this clone: Other DNA sequences of this sample code for an identical CDR3. This chain links TRBV11-3 with TRBJ2-7; D not resolved. The CDR3 is made up of 15 amino acids. Germline loops: CDR1 SGHNT, CDR2 YENEEA. Trimming shortened V by 1 base and J by 0 bases, and 10 bases separated the two germline ends. The CDR3 coding sequence is TGTGCCAGCAGCTTAGGAGGATCCCCCTCCTACGAGCAGTACTTC. It specifies CASSLGGSPSYEQYF.

This clone was counted a few times. V gene TRBV27 combines with J gene TRBJ1-2, with D tentatively TRBD1 (5 bases). This CDR3 contains 13 residues. V was pared by 6 bases and J by 2 bases, with 10 bases between. Germline V gives CDR1 MNHEY, CDR2 SMNVEV (reference sequence). The CDR3 DNA reads TGTGCCAGCAGCCACAGGAGAAACTATGGCTACACCTTC. It yields the protein CASSHRRNYGYTF.

This chain uses TRBV28 with TRBJ1-2; 7 positions match TRBD1. In germline, CDR1 is MDHEN, CDR2 SYDVKM. V gave up 11 bases and J gave up 8 bases; unmatched junction bases: 11. The CDR3 is made up of 12 amino acids. DNA for the CDR3: TGTGCCGGCAACAGGGGATTAGGGGGCTACACCTTC. Translation gives CAGNRGLGGYTF.

The chain links TRBV5-1 to TRBJ2-5, with D perhaps TRBD2 (6 bases). Trimming pared 0 bases from V and 1 base from J, leaving 7 bases between. The CDR3 is 14 amino acids. Germline lookup yields CDR1 SGHRS and CDR2 YFSETQ. CDR3 DNA sequence: TGCGCCAGCAGCTTGGAGACTAGCCAAGAGACCCAGTACTTC. It codes for CASSLETSQETQYF.

A few counts support this clone. The CDR3: CASSIDNSRPPRGNQPQHF. The CDR3 DNA is TGTGCCAGTAGTATAGATAACTCTCGCCCCCCGAGGGGCAATCAGCCCCAGCATTTT. The V gene is TRBV19, the J gene TRBJ1-5; no reliable D call. The CDR3 length is 19 residues. Looked up from germline, CDR1 is LNHDA and CDR2 is SQIVND (reference sequence). Trimming left V 0 bases short and J 2 bases short, with 20 bases between.

This rearrangement joins TRBV9 to TRBJ2-2, with D possibly being TRBD2 (6 bases). Germline CDR1 is SGDLS and CDR2 is YYNGEE. Trimming removed 0 bases from V and 4 bases from J, with 10 bases in between. The CDR3 is 15 amino acids. CDR3 sequence: CASSVVPGATGELFF. CDR3 sequence (DNA): TGTGCCAGCAGCGTAGTTCCGGGAGCCACCGGGGAGCTGTTTTTT.

The chain employs TRBV5-1 and TRBJ2-2; perhaps TRBD2 as D (5 bases). The CDR3 contains 16 residues. The germline V gene has CDR1 SGHRS and CDR2 YFSETQ. V was pared by 0 bases and J by 0 bases, with 9 bases between. CDR3 loop: CASSLGVASNTGELFF. Written as DNA, the CDR3 is TGCGCCAGCAGCTTGGGCGTAGCGTCGAACACCGGGGAGCTGTTTTTT.

The chain is built from TRBV19 and TRBJ2-7; a possible D gene is TRBD2 (6 bases). In germline, CDR1 is LNHDA, CDR2 SQIVND (reference sequence). This CDR3 has 13 residues. V was pared by 4 bases and J by 2 bases, with 9 bases between. DNA for the CDR3: TGTGCCAGTAGTAGCGGGGTTCCCTACGAGCAGTACTTC. Amino acids: CASSSGVPYEQYF.

The genes are TRBV28 and TRBJ2-5; TRBD1 is a possible D gene (6 bases). The J call may be faulty, since TRBJ2-7 better matches the DNA end. The CDR3 totals 14 residues. Germline V lookup: CDR1 MDHEN, CDR2 SYDVKM. The CDR3 nucleotides are TGTGCCAGCAGCATAGGGGGACAATCCTACGAGCAGTACTTC. As protein: CASSIGGQSYEQYF.